This T cell receptor (beta chain) is drawn from a study of high-grade serous ovarian cancer treatment subgroups. Overall study: Each sample yielded on average roughly 7,000 unique TCR beta rearrangements from about 15,000 reads.

The CDR3 is made up of 15 amino acids. V dropped 5 bases and J dropped 4; count of bases not matched to a gene: 4. Germline loops: CDR1 SGHTA, CDR2 FQGTGA. Profiled with immunoSEQ multiplex PCR; TCRdb holds only in-frame clones, not every one. The sample includes more than 6,500 clones, 79% of them seen just once. On this clone itself: Its antigen is unidentified.

The study's findings and limits: Bulk tumor TCR sequencing gave no spatial information. CDR1 and CDR2 were left unanalyzed; analyses focused on CDR3.

Tumor samples were taken before definitive surgery or chemotherapy. The chain couples TRBV7-3 to TRBJ2-5; 13 bases fit TRBD2. This TCR derives from a human donor with high-grade serous ovarian cancer. The specimen was tumor tissue. Here the CDR3 DNA reads TGTGCCAGCAGCCCACTAGCGGGAGGGATAGAGACCCAGTACTTC. Translating gives CASSPLAGGIETQYF.